The 32 T cell receptor beta chains below all came from one sample that was sequenced in a study of T-cell reconstitution after alpha-beta-depleted transplantation in children. Using unique molecular identifiers, the investigators prepared the TCRbeta library. A single record per CDR3 protein comes from TCRdb applying MiXCR to the PCR reads. The table lists 600,000 to 700,000 distinct CDR3 sequences, around 17% of them singletons. The starting material was PBMCs from the stem cell graft donor, obtained from the stem cell graft. The receptor source for this set is a human donor who donated a stem cell graft to a child with acute myeloid leukemia.

In this sample, this clonotype turned up once. The chain joins TRBV3-1 to TRBJ2-1; 8 bases are shared with TRBD1. V shed 4 bases and J 3 bases; nucleotides not matched to a gene: 8. CDR1 and CDR2 (germline): LGHDT, YNNKEL (reference sequence). This CDR3 comprises 16 residues. The CDR3 region has the DNA TGTGCCAGCAGCCCGACCGGGACAGGAGGCTACAATGAGCAGTTCTTC. Protein product: CASSPTGTGGYNEQFF.

This clonotype was detected only a few times. The CDR3 sequence is CASSLDSPGNQPQHF. In DNA, the CDR3 is TGTGCCAGCAGCTTGGACAGCCCGGGCAATCAGCCCCAGCATTTT. V is TRBV11-2 and J is TRBJ1-5, with D tentatively TRBD1 (6 bases). The V end lost 3 bases, the J end lost 2 bases, and 11 bases lay between the germline ends. Germline V CDR1 and CDR2: SGHAT, FQNNGV. The CDR3 contains 15 residues.

This clonotype has a count of ten or more. The chain is built from TRBV6-6 and TRBJ2-1, with D possibly TRBD1 on 5 matching bases. The CDR3 has 13 residues. Germline CDR1 is MNHNY and CDR2 is SVGAGI (reference sequence). Trimming left V 8 bases short and J 3 bases short, with 11 bases between. DNA of the CDR3: TGTGCCAGCCGTCAGGGTTACTACAATGAGCAGTTCTTC. This sequence encodes CASRQGYYNEQFF.

The V gene is TRBV7-9, the J gene TRBJ2-7; D remains ambiguous. The V end lost 3 bases, the J end lost 6 bases, and 18 bases lay between the germline ends. The CDR3 is made up of 15 amino acids. Germline CDR1 SEHNR, CDR2 FQNEAQ (reference sequence). The CDR3 here is CASSFPYLGISEQYF. The CDR3 bases are TGTGCCAGCAGCTTCCCGTATTTGGGGATCAGCGAGCAGTACTTC. Drawing the rest from reference TRBV7-9 and TRBJ2-7, the complete variable domain is DTGVSQNPRHKITKRGQNVTFRCDPISEHNRLYWYRQTLGQGPEFLTYFQNEAQLEKSRLLSDRFSAERPKGSFSTLEIQRTEQGDSAMYLCASSFPYLGISEQYFGPGTRLTVT.

At least ten counts were recorded for this clonotype. V is TRBV4-2 and J is TRBJ1-1, with D maybe TRBD1 (5 bases). V gave up 0 bases and J gave up 4 bases, with 12 bases separating them. The CDR3 runs to 15 residues. Germline loops: CDR1 LGHNA, CDR2 YNFKEQ. The CDR3 is CASSQDLGAATEAFF. The DNA of the CDR3 is TGTGCCAGCAGCCAAGATCTAGGGGCGGCCACTGAAGCTTTCTTT.

This clonotype was counted at least ten times. The chain combines TRBV7-2 with TRBJ2-1; 9 nucleotides align to TRBD2. With V trimmed by 2 bases and J by 9 bases, 11 bases remained unmatched. Germline V CDR1 and CDR2: SGHTA, FQGNSA. CDR3 length equals 16 residues. CDR3 region: CASSLSARGGVGEQFF. CDR3 DNA: TGTGCCAGCAGCTTATCTGCGCGGGGGGGCGTAGGTGAGCAGTTCTTC.

This clonotype was found a few times. The rearrangement links TRBV11-2 to TRBJ1-2; D is unresolved. The CDR3 runs to 13 residues. V lost 5 bases, J lost 8 bases, and 15 bases lay in between. Germline loops: CDR1 SGHAT, CDR2 FQNNGV. CDR3 loop: CASSTRPEVGYTF. DNA of the CDR3: TGTGCCAGCAGCACCAGACCGGAGGTAGGCTACACCTTC.

V is TRBV24-1 and J is TRBJ1-5, with no clear D. In germline, CDR1 is KGHDR, CDR2 SFDVKD. Trimming took off 3 bases at V and 5 bases at J, with 7 bases between the two ends. The CDR3 consists of 13 residues. CDR3 nucleotide sequence: TGTGCCACCAGTGATCAAAGGGATCAGCCCCAGCATTTT. It is translated as CATSDQRDQPQHF.

J is TRBJ1-1 and V is TRBV13, with unresolved D. The germline V gene encodes CDR1 PRHDT and CDR2 FYEKMQ (reference sequence). This CDR3 has 15 amino acids. The V and J ends lost 1 base and 0 bases respectively, with 9 bases between them. This chain's CDR3 is CASSLDDPMNTEAFF. The DNA of the CDR3 is TGTGCCAGCAGCTTAGATGACCCCATGAACACTGAAGCTTTCTTT.

Many counts were recorded for this clonotype. This sequence joins TRBV15 and TRBJ1-2; 11 bases align to TRBD1. The CDR3 extends over 16 amino acids. Per germline, CDR1 LNHNV and CDR2 YYDKDF (reference sequence). Trimming took 1 base from V and 2 from J; bases not matched to a gene: 3. The CDR3: CATSRGRDRGNYGYTF. CDR3 in DNA: TGTGCCACCAGCAGAGGTCGGGACAGGGGGAACTATGGCTACACCTTC.

The chain recombines TRBV4-1 with TRBJ2-1; 9 bases are a match to TRBD2. V lost 0 bases to trimming and J lost 3 bases; unmatched junction nucleotides: 3. CDR1 is MGHRA and CDR2 is YSYEKL in the germline V gene. The CDR3 is 16 residues long. CDR3 DNA: TGCGCCAGCAGCCAAGAAGCTAGCGGGGTCTACAATGAGCAGTTCTTC. It is translated as CASSQEASGVYNEQFF.

V gene TRBV5-5 combines with J gene TRBJ1-2; D is unresolved. With 0 bases removed from V and 4 bases from J, the gap between germline ends came to 13 bases. The V gene's germline CDR1 is SGHKS and CDR2 YYEKEE (reference sequence). The CDR3 contains 15 residues. CDR3: CASSLGVRGSYGYTF. The CDR3, as DNA: TGTGCCAGCAGCTTGGGGGTTCGGGGAAGCTATGGCTACACCTTC.

This clonotype was seen many times. The rearrangement links TRBV20-1 to TRBJ2-5, with TRBD2 matching over 11 bases. Germline V lookup: CDR1 DFQATT, CDR2 SNEGSKA (reference sequence). The CDR3 is 16 residues long. V lost 7 bases to trimming and J lost 1 base; unmatched junction nucleotides: 11. CDR3 residues: CSVAPSSGGFQETQYF. CDR3 DNA sequence: TGCAGTGTGGCACCTTCTAGCGGGGGGTTCCAAGAGACCCAGTACTTC.

This chain's CDR3 is CASSLGSQSYEQYV. DNA for the CDR3: TGTGCCAGCAGCTTAGGGAGTCAAAGTTACGAGCAGTACGTC. This sequence joins TRBV11-2 and TRBJ2-7; D unclear. This CDR3 contains 14 residues. V shed 1 base and J shed 4 bases, with 11 bases lying between them. Per the germline V gene, CDR1 is SGHAT and CDR2 is FQNNGV.

Comment on this clonotype: A clone one base away is much larger, so this may be a read error. The CDR3: CSASKRENYGYTF. The CDR3 nucleotides are TGCAGTGCTAGTAAGAGGGAAAACTATGGCTACACCTTC. The genes are TRBV20-1 and TRBJ1-2; D is undetermined. The CDR3 length is 13 residues. V was cut by 3 bases and J by 2 bases, with 10 bases left in between. Germline-derived CDR1 and CDR2 are DFQATT and SNEGSKA (reference sequence).

This clonotype occurred many times. J is TRBJ1-1 and V is TRBV9, with 8 bases aligning to TRBD1. Trimming at V came to 0 bases and at J to 4 bases, leaving 11 bases not matched to a gene. The CDR3 totals 17 residues. Germline CDR1 is SGDLS and CDR2 is YYNGEE. The CDR3 DNA reads TGTGCCAGCAGCGTAGGTCAGGGGACAGGAAGGACCACTGAAGCTTTCTTT. As protein: CASSVGQGTGRTTEAFF.

This clonotype was seen only a few times. The chain links TRBV12-3 or TRBV12-4 to TRBJ2-3, with D hard to call. The CDR3 runs 15 residues. V gave up 4 bases and J gave up 1 base, with 12 bases separating them. This chain's CDR3 is CASSSTKDRTDTQYF. CDR3 nucleotide sequence: TGTGCCAGCAGTTCGACGAAGGACCGCACAGATACGCAGTATTTT.

The chain links TRBV5-6 to TRBJ2-6; perhaps TRBD1 as D (5 bases). V lost 0 bases and J lost 0, with 10 bases in between. Germline V gene data show CDR1 as SGHDT and CDR2 as YYEEEE. CDR3 length: 17 amino acids. The CDR3 DNA follows: TGTGCCAGCAGCTTGGGGGCAGGGTACTCTGGGGCCAACGTCCTGACTTTC. This translates into CASSLGAGYSGANVLTF.

This clonotype occurred a few times. The genes are TRBV30 and TRBJ2-7; D is ambiguous. V dropped 3 bases and J dropped 0 bases, with 3 bases sitting between them. Germline V CDR1 and CDR2: GTSNPN, SVGIG (reference sequence). The CDR3 has 11 amino acids. In nucleotides, the CDR3 is TGTGCCTGGAGGTACTCCTACGAGCAGTACTTC. It specifies CAWRYSYEQYF.

Regarding this clonotype: This may stem from a read error, because a much larger clone lies one nucleotide away. This sequence joins TRBV6-5 and TRBJ1-5; perhaps TRBD1 as D (5 bases). This CDR3 contains 14 residues. Deletions cut 2 bases from V and 6 bases from J, with 11 bases between. Germline V gene data show CDR1 as MNHEY and CDR2 as SVGAGI. CDR3 in DNA: TGTGCCAGCAGTTACGACAGCGCTGCTCAGCCCCAGCATTTT. Protein sequence: CASSYDSAAQPQHF.

This clonotype has at least ten counts. The rearrangement uses TRBV29-1 and TRBJ1-1; no firm D call. The CDR3 totals 13 residues. V dropped 7 bases and J dropped 1 base, with 13 bases sitting between them. Germline CDR1 and CDR2: SQVTM and ANQGSEA. In nucleotides, the CDR3 is TGCAGCGGCCGGACGGGAACGAACACTGAAGCTTTCTTT. Amino acids: CSGRTGTNTEAFF.

This clonotype was counted between two and nine times. The V and J genes are TRBV12-3 or TRBV12-4 and TRBJ2-1; 9 bases match TRBD2. V shed 4 bases and J 8 bases; nucleotides not matched to a gene: 6. The length of the CDR3 is 14 residues. The CDR3 is CASSSSGDYDEQFF. In nucleotides, the CDR3 is TGTGCCAGCAGTTCTAGCGGGGATTACGATGAGCAGTTCTTC.

In its sample, this clonotype was seen many times. J is TRBJ2-7 and V is TRBV20-1; TRBD1 matches at 7 bases. The trim removed 4 bases at V and 3 bases at J, leaving 9 bases unmatched. This CDR3 region has 14 residues. Germline V gene lookup returns CDR1 DFQATT and CDR2 SNEGSKA (reference sequence). The CDR3 DNA reads as TGCAGTGCTACGGACAGGATACAAAGCTACGAGCAGTACTTC. Protein: CSATDRIQSYEQYF.

This clonotype was seen repeatedly, ten times or more. The chain combines TRBV5-1 with TRBJ2-3; D is uncertain. CDR1 SGHRS and CDR2 YFSETQ come from the germline V gene. The CDR3 extends over 14 amino acids. V shed 2 bases and J shed 3 bases, with 10 bases lying between them. CDR3 region: CASSLARATDTQYF. CDR3 coding DNA: TGCGCCAGCAGCTTAGCTAGGGCAACAGATACGCAGTATTTT.

The table lists this clonotype with many counts. The J gene is TRBJ2-1, the V gene TRBV15; 7 bases agree with TRBD1. Germline loops: CDR1 LNHNV, CDR2 YYDKDF (reference sequence). With V trimmed by 3 bases and J by 5 bases, 7 bases remained unmatched. CDR3 length equals 15 residues. The CDR3 reads CATSSGTERDNEQFF. As DNA, the CDR3 is TGTGCCACCAGCAGCGGGACAGAGAGGGACAATGAGCAGTTCTTC. Together with reference TRBV15 and TRBJ2-1, the CDR3 gives the full variable domain: DAMVIQNPRYQVTQFGKPVTLSCSQTLNHNVMYWYQQKSSQAPKLLFHYYDKDFNNEADTPDNFQSRRPNTSFCFLDIRSPGLGDTAMYLCATSSGTERDNEQFFGPGTRLTVL.

This clonotype was seen a few times. This sequence joins TRBV7-2 and TRBJ2-5; TRBD2 is a possible D gene (6 bases). Germline-derived CDR1 and CDR2 are SGHTA and FQGNSA. V was clipped by 3 bases and J by 0 bases, with 11 bases between them. The CDR3 length is 15 residues. CDR3 nucleotides: TGTGCCAGCAGCTTTGTGGGGGGTTACCAAGAGACCCAGTACTTC. It encodes CASSFVGGYQETQYF.

This clonotype has just a few counts. This chain links TRBV21-1 with TRBJ2-1; the DNA was not compared with TRBD1, the D call given in the table. TRBV21-1 is deemed a pseudogene. This CDR3 has 17 amino acids. The CDR3, as DNA: TGTGCCAGCAGCAAAAGAACTGCGCCGCTCTCCTACAATGAGCAGTTCTTC. Amino acids: CASSKRTAPLSYNEQFF.

This clonotype was counted many times. The chain links TRBV4-2 to TRBJ2-3, with D unclear. The germline V gene encodes CDR1 LGHNA and CDR2 YNFKEQ. The length of the CDR3 is 17 residues. Trimming pared 2 bases from V and 0 bases from J, leaving 15 bases between. This CDR3 reads CASSQWTERTSTDTQYF. The CDR3 DNA reads TGTGCCAGCAGCCAATGGACGGAGCGAACTAGCACAGATACGCAGTATTTT.

The chain recombines TRBV11-2 with TRBJ1-1; 8 bases fit TRBD1. The CDR3 has 15 residues. Germline V gives CDR1 SGHAT, CDR2 FQNNGV. The ends lost 1 base at V and 1 base at J; junction bases unmatched: 2. CDR3: CASSLADRGNTEAFF. The CDR3 DNA follows: TGTGCCAGCAGCTTAGCCGACAGGGGGAACACTGAAGCTTTCTTT.

This clonotype was seen repeatedly, ten times or more. The V and J genes are TRBV20-1 and TRBJ2-7, with D maybe TRBD1 (5 bases). Between the trimmed V and J ends, which lost 3 bases and 3 bases, there was a span of 12 bases. The V gene's germline CDR1 is DFQATT and CDR2 SNEGSKA (reference sequence). This CDR3 is built from 13 residues. This CDR3 is CSASPGPYYEQYV. The CDR3 DNA follows: TGCAGTGCTAGCCCAGGGCCGTACTACGAGCAGTACGTC.

The sample holds many counts of this clonotype. The chain employs TRBV29-1 and TRBJ2-3; the D gene could be TRBD1 or TRBD2 (5 bases each). Germline V lookup: CDR1 SQVTM, CDR2 ANQGSEA. With 3 bases removed from V and 2 bases from J, the gap between germline ends came to 9 bases. This CDR3 region has 13 residues. CDR3 residues: CSVEWGNTDTQYF. The CDR3 DNA sequence: TGCAGCGTTGAGTGGGGGAACACAGATACGCAGTATTTT.

J is TRBJ2-4 and V is TRBV20-1; unclear D gene. The CDR3 spans 15 residues. V was shortened by 4 bases and J by 0 bases, with 13 bases between the two germline ends. Germline CDR1 DFQATT, CDR2 SNEGSKA (reference sequence). Written as DNA, the CDR3 is TGCAGTGCTATTTGGGTGGATCTAGCCAAAAACATTCAGTACTTC. The encoded protein is CSAIWVDLAKNIQYF.